The 15 T cell receptor beta chains in this list originate from one sample, sequenced in a study of blood T cell repertoires in COVID-19 (dated by TCRdb to 2018 to 2021). The library was generated by the immunoSEQ multiplex PCR assay. Entries here come from immuneACCESS through TCRdb and include only in-frame sequences with V and J called. Some clones fail to appear in such tables; in the studies checked, an unresolved V gene covers under half of the shortfall, and the cause of the remainder is unknown. This sample has around 76,000 clones in its table, and around 83% of those were observed once. Approximately 4.8% of the sample lies in the top ten. Sequenced sample: peripheral blood. These receptors were obtained from an elderly man with acute or convalescent COVID-19.

This clone was found a few times. The chain is built from TRBV6-2 or TRBV6-3 and TRBJ1-2; 7 bases are shared with TRBD1. This CDR3 has 15 amino acids. The V segment lost 4 bases and the J segment 3 bases; nucleotides outside the gene matches: 8. Per germline, CDR1 MNHEY and CDR2 SVGEGT. The CDR3 DNA sequence: TGTGCCAGCAGTTTAAATCCGGGACAGTACTATGGCTACACCTTC. This translates into CASSLNPGQYYGYTF.

The genes are TRBV11-2 and TRBJ2-1, with 11 bases fitting TRBD2. In germline, CDR1 is SGHAT, CDR2 FQNNGV. There are 14 residues in the CDR3. J was trimmed by 5 bases and V by 7 bases; bases with no gene match: 4. The CDR3 coding sequence is TGTGCCAGCATGGGGACTAGCGGTAACAATGAGCAGTTCTTC. This codes for CASMGTSGNNEQFF.

J is TRBJ2-3 and V is TRBV28; 11 positions agree with TRBD2. CDR3 length: 15 residues. V dropped 6 bases and J dropped 2; count of bases not matched to a gene: 4. The germline V gene encodes CDR1 MDHEN and CDR2 SYDVKM. The CDR3 loop is CASRLAGVPTDTQYF. The CDR3 bases are TGTGCCAGCAGACTAGCGGGGGTACCCACAGATACGCAGTATTTT.

The V and J genes are TRBV19 and TRBJ2-2, with TRBD2 identical over 7 bases. The V gene end was trimmed by 4 bases and the J gene end by 7 bases; junction bases not matched to a gene: 15. Per germline, CDR1 LNHDA and CDR2 SQIVND (reference sequence). This CDR3 is built from 17 residues. The CDR3 region is CASSTPGLAEIFGELFF. In DNA, the CDR3 is TGTGCCAGTAGTACCCCTGGGCTAGCGGAGATTTTCGGGGAGCTGTTTTTT.

V gene TRBV5-6 combines with J gene TRBJ2-7; TRBD1 might be the D (5 bases). CDR3 size: 15 residues. Germline V gene data show CDR1 as SGHDT and CDR2 as YYEEEE. V was clipped by 0 bases and J by 2 bases, with 12 bases between them. The CDR3 is CASSLGGTPPYEQYF. CDR3 in DNA: TGTGCCAGCAGCTTGGGGGGCACCCCACCCTACGAGCAGTACTTC.

The genes are TRBV18 and TRBJ1-3; a weak D match, TRBD1 (6 bases). The CDR3 is 15 amino acids. With 6 bases removed from V and 0 bases from J, the gap between germline ends came to 12 bases. CDR1 is KGHSH, CDR2 LQKENI, per germline. The CDR3 is CASSQMTGSGNTIYF. The DNA for the CDR3 is TGTGCCAGCTCCCAAATGACAGGCTCTGGAAACACCATATATTTT. The variable domain in full, with the rest retrieved from reference TRBV18 and TRBJ1-3, is NAGVMQNPRHLVRRRGQEARLRCSPMKGHSHVYWYRQLPEEGLKFMVYLQKENIIDESGMPKERFSAEFPKEGPSILRIQQVVRGDSAAYFCASSQMTGSGNTIYFGEGSWLTVV.

The chain links TRBV25-1 to TRBJ1-2; D may be TRBD1 (5 bases). V lost 1 base, J lost 3 bases, and 9 bases lay in between. This CDR3 region has 14 residues. The germline V gene has CDR1 MGHDK and CDR2 SYGVNS. The CDR3 here is CASSELGGDYGYTF. The CDR3 DNA follows: TGTGCCAGCAGTGAATTGGGGGGAGACTATGGCTACACCTTC.

The chain is built from TRBV3-1 (or the pseudogene TRBV3-2) and TRBJ2-2; 10 bases fit TRBD1. V was clipped by 4 bases and J by 6 bases; unmatched bases: 8. In germline, CDR1 is LGHDT, CDR2 YNNKEL (reference sequence). The CDR3 runs to 16 residues. Here the CDR3 reads CASSPIGDRGPGELFF. In DNA, the CDR3 is TGTGCCAGCAGCCCCATCGGGGACAGGGGACCCGGGGAGCTGTTTTTT.

V gene TRBV4-1 combines with J gene TRBJ2-3, with 16 bases fitting TRBD2. Trimming took 1 base from V and 2 from J; bases not matched to a gene: 12. This CDR3 contains 21 residues. Germline loops: CDR1 MGHRA, CDR2 YSYEKL. The CDR3 nucleotides are TGCGCCAGCAGCCAAGGGTCCCCGGGACTAGCGGGGGGGCTTCTCACAGATACGCAGTATTTT. Its translation is CASSQGSPGLAGGLLTDTQYF.

The chain has TRBV18 and TRBJ2-3, with no clear D. CDR3 length equals 14 residues. The V end was cut by 0 bases, the J end by 2 bases, with 6 bases between. Germline CDR1 KGHSH, CDR2 LQKENI. Here the CDR3 reads CASSPPYSTDTQYF. Here the CDR3 DNA reads TGTGCCAGCTCACCACCCTACTCCACAGATACGCAGTATTTT.

The V gene is TRBV5-1, the J gene TRBJ2-3, with 8 bases matching TRBD2. The CDR3 is 13 amino acids. V was clipped by 3 bases and J by 11 bases; unmatched bases: 8. From germline, CDR1 is SGHRS and CDR2 YFSETQ. The CDR3 protein is CASSSSTSGGQYF. CDR3 bases: TGCGCCAGCAGCTCTTCCACTAGCGGAGGGCAGTATTTT.

V usage is TRBV5-6 and J usage is TRBJ2-3; 9 nucleotides match TRBD1. Trimming cost V 2 bases and J 3 bases; bases outside gene matches: 10. Looked up from germline, CDR1 is SGHDT and CDR2 is YYEEEE. The CDR3 loop spans 17 amino acids. As DNA, the CDR3 is TGTGCCAGCAGCTTCTATGCCGGGACAGGGAGAACAGATACGCAGTATTTT. Translated, it gives CASSFYAGTGRTDTQYF.

To note about this clone: This CDR3 is also generated by other DNA sequences in the sample. This rearrangement joins TRBV5-1 to TRBJ1-4; no definite D call. There are 14 residues in the CDR3. V was cut by 4 bases and J by 0 bases, with 7 bases left in between. Germline V gene lookup returns CDR1 SGHRS and CDR2 YFSETQ. This CDR3 reads CASSGGTTNEKLFF. CDR3 bases: TGCGCCAGCAGCGGCGGGACAACTAATGAAAAACTGTTTTTT.

J is TRBJ2-5 and V is TRBV2; possible D gene TRBD1, 7 bases. CDR1 and CDR2 from the germline V gene are SNHLY and FYNNEI. With 10 bases removed from V and 5 bases from J, the gap between germline ends came to 17 bases. This CDR3 has 13 amino acids. The CDR3 here is CAKNQGGLETQYF. CDR3 coding DNA: TGTGCCAAAAACCAGGGGGGCTTGGAGACCCAGTACTTC. The variable domain in full, with the rest retrieved from reference TRBV2 and TRBJ2-5, is EPEVTQTPSHQVTQMGQEVILRCVPISNHLYFYWYRQILGQKVEFLVSFYNNEISEKSEIFDDQFSVERPDGSNFTLKIRSTKLEDSAMYFCAKNQGGLETQYFGPGTRLLVL.

J is TRBJ1-5 and V is TRBV2; 10 nucleotides agree with TRBD1. The germline V gene encodes CDR1 SNHLY and CDR2 FYNNEI. V was pared by 6 bases and J by 3 bases, with 8 bases of the junction left unmatched. The CDR3 is 16 residues long. CDR3 sequence (DNA): TGTGCCAGCAGCGGACAGGGGGAGGCTAACAATCAGCCCCAGCATTTT. Protein sequence: CASSGQGEANNQPQHF.